This T cell receptor (beta chain) originates from a study of post-analysis software for immune sequencing data. Turning to the study itself: Both relapsing-remitting and secondary progressive multiple sclerosis featured among the disease courses, as did progressive-relapsing multiple sclerosis.

For this clonotype: Its antigen is unidentified.

Findings of the study overall: A few TRBV segments were significantly more frequent in patients than in controls. TRBV5-6, TRBV5-1 and TRBV20-1 were among these segments.

Germline V gene lookup returns CDR1 MGHDK and CDR2 SYGVNS. V was trimmed by 3 bases and J by 2 bases, leaving 7 bases between them. CDR3 length: 13 amino acids. The authors incorporated unique molecular identifiers into the TCR beta cDNA libraries. TCRdb ran MiXCR on the PCR reads and lists one entry per CDR3 protein. Among about 200,000 distinct CDR3 sequences, around 29% were seen once, and the ten largest hold about 3.7%. The sequenced material came from blood. The chain couples TRBV25-1 to TRBJ1-2, with no clear D. This TCR was recovered from a girl aged 2 to 17 with multiple sclerosis. The CDR3 DNA reads as TGTGCCAGCAGTGAGGGGAGAAACTATGGCTACACCTTC. Amino acids: CASSEGRNYGYTF.